The rows below give T cell receptor beta chains drawn from one sample of a study of CD8+ T cells in alopecia areata. Profiled with immunoSEQ multiplex PCR; TCRdb holds only in-frame clones, not every one. The sample has roughly 200,000 clones; around two fifths are singletons. Material: CD4+ T cells sorted from blood, obtained at roughly week 30, from a patient treated with tofacitinib. All receptors come from a human donor with alopecia areata. The conserved cysteine and the conserved F or W are not part of the CDR3 here.

CDR3aa: ASSLGGGYEQY
j_gene: TRBJ2-7
v_gene: TRBV5-1

CDR3aa: ASSFRVHYTGELF
j_gene: TRBJ2-2
v_gene: TRBV9

CDR3aa: ASSPPSGQETQY
j_gene: TRBJ2-5
v_gene: TRBV18

CDR3aa: ASSYIGLAGLREQF
j_gene: TRBJ2-1
v_gene: TRBV4-1

CDR3aa: AWRRDRGFNEQF
j_gene: TRBJ2-1
v_gene: TRBV30

CDR3aa: ASSLSGAGRETQY
j_gene: TRBJ2-5
v_gene: TRBV27

CDR3aa: ASSPQGQGQQPQH
j_gene: TRBJ1-5
v_gene: TRBV2

CDR3aa: ASTLPSSSDTQY
j_gene: TRBJ2-3
v_gene: TRBV30

CDR3aa: ASSLGGSGKGEQF
j_gene: TRBJ2-1
v_gene: TRBV7-2

CDR3aa: AWSVRSSYNSPLH
j_gene: TRBJ1-6
v_gene: TRBV30

CDR3aa: AWRDRVSHEQY
j_gene: TRBJ2-7
v_gene: TRBV30

CDR3aa: ASSLGTGGPQPQH
j_gene: TRBJ1-5
v_gene: TRBV6-1

CDR3aa: ATTSLSGNTIY
j_gene: TRBJ1-3
v_gene: TRBV7-9

CDR3aa: AWSVPGTGFTEAF
j_gene: TRBJ1-1
v_gene: TRBV30

CDR3aa: ASSHLQGPYEQY
j_gene: TRBJ2-7
v_gene: TRBV14

CDR3aa: AISNRDYGTDGYT
j_gene: TRBJ1-2
v_gene: TRBV10-3

CDR3aa: AISGGRYKSYEQY
j_gene: TRBJ2-7
v_gene: TRBV10-3

CDR3aa: SVDLAAGYEQF
j_gene: TRBJ2-1
v_gene: TRBV29-1

CDR3aa: ASSSADRGLPNTEAF
j_gene: TRBJ1-1
v_gene: TRBV5-1

CDR3aa: AISWREGDEQF
j_gene: TRBJ2-1
v_gene: TRBV10-3

CDR3aa: ASSPGQGNYEQY
j_gene: TRBJ2-7
v_gene: TRBV7-9

CDR3aa: SAPVGQGLEAF
j_gene: TRBJ1-1
v_gene: TRBV29-1

CDR3aa: ASSYREDHRTQY
j_gene: TRBJ2-5
v_gene: TRBV6-5

CDR3aa: AWSTGLALVNEQF
j_gene: TRBJ2-1
v_gene: TRBV30

CDR3aa: AWSVLRMNTEAF
j_gene: TRBJ1-1
v_gene: TRBV30

CDR3aa: ASSVGLTNTEAF
j_gene: TRBJ1-1
v_gene: TRBV14

CDR3aa: ASTSLGANVLT
j_gene: TRBJ2-6
v_gene: TRBV6-4